This T cell receptor (beta chain) was sequenced for a study of identical twins. TCRdb re-called the 5' RACE reads through MiXCR, storing one row per CDR3 protein. The sample carries fewer than 250,000 distinct CDR3 sequences, 5.5% to 7% recorded once. The V end was cut by 3 bases, the J end by 0 bases, with 10 bases between. This CDR3 comprises 15 residues. The germline V gene encodes CDR1 SGHVS and CDR2 FNYEAQ. The table lists this clonotype with a few counts. Its specificity is not known. Regarding the study as a whole: Sequences that were beta out-of-frame showed weaker excess twin sharing. Zero-insertion findings could be partly confounded by invariant cells (MAIT and iNKT cells).

The same data also contributed to another study, on yellow fever vaccine responses in identical twins.

Sequenced sample: memory (CD45RO+) T cells sorted from blood. The chain links TRBV7-6 to TRBJ2-3, with D maybe TRBD1 (5 bases). The clonotype originates from a woman aged 18-35 years in good health. CDR3 nucleotide sequence: TGTGCCAGCAGCTTGACAGTTACTAGCACAGATACGCAGTATTTT. It translates to CASSLTVTSTDTQYF.